This TCR beta chain was captured in a study of blood T cells in healthy people across ages. The CDR3 extends over 16 amino acids. Germline loops: CDR1 SGHNT, CDR2 YYREEE (reference sequence). Trimming stripped 1 base from V and 7 bases from J, with 18 bases between. A second about 6 to 11 cycle PCR used barcoded and J-beta primers. Via MiXCR, TCRdb re-called the 5' RACE reads, giving one row per CDR3 protein. The sample consists of roughly 1.7 million distinct CDR3 sequences, roughly 32% of them appearing once. This chain connects TRBV5-4 to TRBJ2-1; D unclear. This TCR came from a woman aged 25 to 39 in good health. The material sequenced was blood. CDR3 sequence (DNA): TGTGCCAGCAGCTTGTATCGCGGACCTAGAGGTAATGAGCAGTTCTTC. Its protein product is CASSLYRGPRGNEQFF.